The clone carrying this T cell receptor (beta chain) came up once. The record originates from a study of blood T cell repertoires in COVID-19. CDR3 length equals 14 residues. CDR1 and CDR2 from the germline V gene are WSHSY and SAAADI. Trimming pared 3 bases from V and 5 bases from J, leaving 11 bases between. Sequencing used immunoSEQ multiplex PCR; TCRdb keeps in-frame clones, though not all of them. The repertoire includes about 180,000 clones, roughly 84% of them detected once, and 6% to 7% sits in the top ten. The V call is TRBV10-2, the J call TRBJ1-5; D remains unclear. Material: peripheral blood. This TCR was recovered from a middle-aged woman with COVID-19, enrolled during active disease. The CDR3 loop is CASSESRPDQPQHF. The DNA of the CDR3 is TGCGCCAGCAGTGAATCGCGGCCCGATCAGCCCCAGCATTTT.